What follows is one T cell receptor (beta chain) and its context. The antigen is undetermined. On sorted subsets, replicate PCRs used approximately 190 ng DNA, or about 33,000 T cell genomes. The authors' processing: Junction-only sequences without quality scores were provided by ImmunoSEQ, so filtering was different. TCRdb's copy holds only in-frame clones and misses some; the assay was immunoSEQ multiplex PCR. That table gives V, J and clone size, and the DNA gave D and trimming. This sample has about 1.1 million clones, with approximately 75% found just once. The ends lost 5 bases at V and 2 bases at J; junction bases unmatched: 3. The CDR3 consists of 14 residues. CDR1 is SGHTA, CDR2 FQGNSA, per germline. This specimen belongs to a study of shared clonotypes between healthy human individuals. CD45RA-negative memory and CD45RA+ naive subsets were split from the CD4+ cells. Study-wide results and caveats: Shared clonotypes: about 5% naive CD4, under 4% naive CD8, 2.3% memory CD4, over 0.3% memory CD8.

This TCR was recovered from a young man in good health. Some clones in this sample may be carry-over from other donors' samples. The chain uses TRBV7-2 and TRBJ2-1; 7 positions match TRBD2. Source material: memory CD4+ T cells from PBMCs. Subset here: CD45RA-negative fraction. The CDR3, as DNA: TGTGCCAGCAGCAAAGGGACTACCTACAATGAGCAGTTCTTC. The encoded protein is CASSKGTTYNEQFF. Together with reference TRBV7-2 and TRBJ2-1, the CDR3 gives the full variable domain: GAGVSQSPSNKVTEKGKDVELRCDPISGHTALYWYRQSLGQGLEFLIYFQGNSAPDKSGLPSDRFSAERTGGSVSTLTIQRTQQEDSAVYLCASSKGTTYNEQFFGPGTRLTVL.